This TCR beta chain was recorded in a study of T-cell reconstitution after alpha-beta-depleted transplantation in children. This clonotype was seen more than once but under ten times. Unique molecular identifiers tagged the TCRbeta library. TCRdb called the PCR reads again in MiXCR, with one record for every CDR3 protein. The table records around 370,000 distinct CDR3 sequences, 10% of them present only once. This receptor was obtained from a human donor who donated a stem cell graft to a child with acute lymphoblastic leukemia. This sample comprised PBMCs from the stem cell graft donor, obtained from the stem cell graft.

The CDR3 loop is CASSLPGGEINEQFF. The CDR3 DNA sequence: TGCGCCAGCAGCTTGCCAGGTGGAGAAATCAATGAGCAGTTCTTC. The V gene is TRBV5-1, the J gene TRBJ2-1, with D uncertain. The germline V gene encodes CDR1 SGHRS and CDR2 YFSETQ. V was clipped by 1 base and J by 6 bases, with 14 bases between them. The CDR3 has 15 residues.